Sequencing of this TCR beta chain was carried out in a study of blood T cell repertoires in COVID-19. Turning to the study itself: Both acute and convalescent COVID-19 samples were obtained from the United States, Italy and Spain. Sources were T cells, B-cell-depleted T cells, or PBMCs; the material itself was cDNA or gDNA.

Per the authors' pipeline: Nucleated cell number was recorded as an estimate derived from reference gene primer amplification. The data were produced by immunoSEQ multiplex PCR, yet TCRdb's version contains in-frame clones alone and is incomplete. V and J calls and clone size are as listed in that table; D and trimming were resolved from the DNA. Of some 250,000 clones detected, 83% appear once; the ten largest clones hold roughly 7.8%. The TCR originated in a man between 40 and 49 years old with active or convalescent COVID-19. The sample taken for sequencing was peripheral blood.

The CDR3 sequence is CASRHTNRQGDGGYTF. The CDR3 coding sequence is TGTGCCAGCAGACACACGAACAGACAGGGGGACGGTGGCTACACCTTC. This chain connects TRBV7-9 to TRBJ1-2, with 9 bases fitting TRBD1. Germline V gene sequence: CDR1 SEHNR, CDR2 FQNEAQ (reference sequence). V dropped 6 bases and J dropped 7; count of bases not matched to a gene: 15. This CDR3 contains 16 residues. Using reference TRBV7-9 and TRBJ1-2 for the parts outside the CDR3, the full variable domain is DTGVSQNPRHKITKRGQNVTFRCDPISEHNRLYWYRQTLGQGPEFLTYFQNEAQLEKSRLLSDRFSAERPKGSFSTLEIQRTEQGDSAMYLCASRHTNRQGDGGYTFGSGTRLTVV.